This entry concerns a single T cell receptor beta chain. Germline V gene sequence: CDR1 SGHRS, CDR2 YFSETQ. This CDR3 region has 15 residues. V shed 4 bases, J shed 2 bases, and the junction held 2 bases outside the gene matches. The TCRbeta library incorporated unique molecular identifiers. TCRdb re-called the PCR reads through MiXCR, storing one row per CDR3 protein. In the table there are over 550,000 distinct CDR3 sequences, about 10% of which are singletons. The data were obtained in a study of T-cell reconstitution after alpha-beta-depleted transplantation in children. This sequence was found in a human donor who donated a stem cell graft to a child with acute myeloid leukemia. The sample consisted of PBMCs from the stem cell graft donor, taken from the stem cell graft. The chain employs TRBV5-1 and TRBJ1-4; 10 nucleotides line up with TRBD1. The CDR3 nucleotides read TGCGCCAGCAGCGCGACAGGGGGCACTAATGAAAAACTGTTTTTT. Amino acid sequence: CASSATGGTNEKLFF.